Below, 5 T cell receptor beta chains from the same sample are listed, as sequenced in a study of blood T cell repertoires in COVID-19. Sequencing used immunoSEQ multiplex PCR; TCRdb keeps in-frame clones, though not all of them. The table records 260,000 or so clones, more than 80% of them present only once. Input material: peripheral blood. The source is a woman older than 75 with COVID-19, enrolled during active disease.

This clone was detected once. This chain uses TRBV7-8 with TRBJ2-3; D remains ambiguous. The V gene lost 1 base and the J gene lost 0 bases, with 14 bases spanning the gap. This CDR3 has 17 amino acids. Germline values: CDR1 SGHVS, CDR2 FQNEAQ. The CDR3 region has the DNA TGTGCCAGCAGCTTAGAGGCGGCGCCGCGGAGCACAGATACGCAGTATTTT. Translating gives CASSLEAAPRSTDTQYF.

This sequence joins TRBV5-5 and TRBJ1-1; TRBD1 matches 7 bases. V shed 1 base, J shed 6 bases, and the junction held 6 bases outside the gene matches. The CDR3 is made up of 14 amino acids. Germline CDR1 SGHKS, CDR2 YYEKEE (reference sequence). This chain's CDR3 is CASSLLGGTAEAFF. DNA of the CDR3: TGTGCCAGCAGCTTGTTAGGGGGGACAGCTGAAGCTTTCTTT. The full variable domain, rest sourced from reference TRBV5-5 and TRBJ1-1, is DAGVTQSPTHLIKTRGQQVTLRCSPISGHKSVSWYQQVLGQGPQFIFQYYEKEERGRGNFPDRFSARQFPNYSSELNVNALLLGDSALYLCASSLLGGTAEAFFGQGTRLTVV.

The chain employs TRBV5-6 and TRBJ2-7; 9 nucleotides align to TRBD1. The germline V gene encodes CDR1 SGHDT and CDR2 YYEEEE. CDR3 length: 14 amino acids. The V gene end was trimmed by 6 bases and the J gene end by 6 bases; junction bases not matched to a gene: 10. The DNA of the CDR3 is TGTGCCAGCACCCCGAGGACAGGGGAAGGCGAGCAGTACTTC. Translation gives CASTPRTGEGEQYF.

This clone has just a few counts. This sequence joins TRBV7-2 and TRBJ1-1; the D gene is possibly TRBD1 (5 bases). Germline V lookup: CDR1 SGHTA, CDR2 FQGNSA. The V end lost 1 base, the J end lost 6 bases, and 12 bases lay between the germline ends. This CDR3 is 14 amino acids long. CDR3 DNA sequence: TGTGCCAGCAGCTTAGATCCGGGAGGGGCTGAAGCTTTCTTT. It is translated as CASSLDPGGAEAFF.

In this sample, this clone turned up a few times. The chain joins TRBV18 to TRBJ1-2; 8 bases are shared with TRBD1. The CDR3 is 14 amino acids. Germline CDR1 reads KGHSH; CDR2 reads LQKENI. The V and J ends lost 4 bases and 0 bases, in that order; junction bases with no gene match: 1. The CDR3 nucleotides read TGTGCCAGCTCACTGGGACAGGCTAACTATGGCTACACCTTC. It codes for CASSLGQANYGYTF.